One and the same sample provided the 9 T cell receptor beta chains below, sequenced in a study of spatial heterogeneity in lung cancer. From the 5' RACE reads, TCRdb called clonotypes with MiXCR, one entry per CDR3 protein. The repertoire holds 20,000 to 30,000 distinct CDR3 sequences, about 9.8% seen once, with about a fifth in the top ten. Specified time point: blood at routine non-recurrence follow-up after resection. The sequences come from PBMCs, collected at follow-up. These receptor sequences come from a male donor with early-stage non-small cell lung cancer.

This clonotype occurred many times. This rearrangement joins TRBV7-9 to TRBJ2-3, with no clear D. CDR1 and CDR2 from the germline V gene are SEHNR and FQNEAQ (reference sequence). The CDR3 sequence is 14 residues long. The V and J ends lost 3 bases and 6 bases respectively, with 13 bases between them. The chain's CDR3 is CASSLLGPHDTQYF. The DNA of the CDR3 is TGTGCCAGCAGCTTGTTAGGCCCACATGATACGCAGTATTTT.

V is TRBV29-1 and J is TRBJ2-6; D is unclear. Germline V gene data show CDR1 as SQVTM and CDR2 as ANQGSEA. Trimming stripped 7 bases from V and 0 bases from J, with 16 bases between. The CDR3 covers 16 residues. CDR3 nucleotide sequence: TGCAGCGCCCTGGTAGGTTGGGTCTCTGGGGCCAACGTCCTGACTTTC. Its translation is CSALVGWVSGANVLTF.

This clonotype came up many times. V usage is TRBV11-2 and J usage is TRBJ2-7; the D gene could be TRBD1 or TRBD2 (5 bases each). Germline values: CDR1 SGHAT, CDR2 FQNNGV. V lost 2 bases, J lost 6 bases, and 11 bases lay in between. This CDR3 is built from 13 residues. The CDR3 DNA reads as TGTGCCAGCAGCTTAACCCAGGGAGCCGAGCAGTACTTC. Encoded protein: CASSLTQGAEQYF.

Many counts were recorded for this clonotype. J is TRBJ2-1 and V is TRBV2; D might be TRBD1 (5 bases). CDR1 is SNHLY and CDR2 is FYNNEI in the germline V gene. V gave up 4 bases and J gave up 3 bases, with 13 bases separating them. The CDR3 sequence is 15 residues long. DNA for the CDR3: TGTGCCAGCAGTGTCGGGCAGGGTAGCTACAATGAGCAGTTCTTC. As protein: CASSVGQGSYNEQFF.

This clonotype was seen many times. The chain uses TRBV20-1 and TRBJ2-2; D might be TRBD2 (6 bases). Germline CDR1 is DFQATT and CDR2 is SNEGSKA (reference sequence). CDR3 length equals 16 residues. Trimming took off 1 base at V and 1 base at J, with 13 bases between the two ends. The CDR3 nucleotides are TGCAGTGCTAGAGGTCCCCGGGGGAGGAACACCGGGGAGCTGTTTTTT. Encoded protein: CSARGPRGRNTGELFF.

The rearrangement uses TRBV5-4 and TRBJ2-7, with TRBD1 identical over 7 bases. This CDR3 is built from 13 residues. J lost 5 bases, V lost 7 bases, and 9 bases had no gene match. Per germline, CDR1 SGHNT and CDR2 YYREEE (reference sequence). The CDR3 DNA follows: TGTGCCAGCTGCATACAGGGGCCCCACGAGCAGTACTTC. Translated: CASCIQGPHEQYF.

This clonotype has a handful of counts. The CDR3 nucleotides are TGTGCCAGCTCACCGGACAGGGGAAGATACGAGCAGTACTTC. Amino acids: CASSPDRGRYEQYF. The rearrangement uses TRBV18 and TRBJ2-7, with 9 positions matching TRBD1. Germline V gene sequence: CDR1 KGHSH, CDR2 LQKENI. The CDR3 is made up of 14 amino acids. The trim removed 3 bases at V and 4 bases at J, leaving 4 bases unmatched.

This chain joins TRBV9 and TRBJ2-5, with unresolved D. Germline values: CDR1 SGDLS, CDR2 YYNGEE. V lost 2 bases, J lost 4 bases, and 9 bases lay in between. The CDR3 is 13 residues long. The CDR3 here is CASSVGPGETQYF. Here the CDR3 DNA reads TGTGCCAGCAGCGTCGGTCCAGGAGAGACCCAGTACTTC.

This clonotype came up a few times. The V gene is TRBV3-1, the J gene TRBJ2-7; D possibly corresponds to TRBD1 (6 bases). V was pared by 5 bases and J by 12 bases, with 11 bases between. Germline lookup yields CDR1 LGHDT and CDR2 YNNKEL (reference sequence). The CDR3 runs to 10 residues. This chain's CDR3 is CASSGGQLYF. CDR3 bases: TGTGCCAGCAGCGGAGGACAGCTGTACTTC.